Below, 29 T cell receptor beta chains from the same sample are listed, as sequenced in a study of T-cell reconstitution after alpha-beta-depleted transplantation in children. A library of TCRbeta sequences, prepared with unique molecular identifiers, was generated. MiXCR was run by TCRdb on the PCR reads, yielding one entry per CDR3 protein. The repertoire holds 440,000 or so distinct CDR3 sequences, with 43% as singletons. Sequencing was performed on PBMCs, taken before TCRalphabeta/CD19-depleted stem cell transplant. These receptor sequences come from a girl aged 2 to 9 with aplastic anemia, due to receive a stem cell transplant.

The chain couples TRBV28 to TRBJ2-2; 13 bases match TRBD2. CDR1 and CDR2 (germline): MDHEN, SYDVKM. The length of the CDR3 is 17 residues. The junction had 6 bases not matched to a gene; V was cut back by 2 bases and J by 6 bases. CDR3 loop: CASSLRLAGGVAGELFF. CDR3 coding DNA: TGTGCCAGCAGTTTAAGACTAGCGGGAGGTGTGGCCGGGGAGCTGTTTTTT.

This chain joins TRBV10-3 and TRBJ2-7, with 7 bases identical to TRBD2. V lost 0 bases, J lost 2 bases, and 7 bases stayed unmatched. From germline, CDR1 is ENHRY and CDR2 SYGVKD. CDR3 length: 16 amino acids. The CDR3 spells CAISESTYGGAYEQYF. The CDR3 nucleotides read TGTGCCATCAGTGAGTCGACATATGGGGGGGCCTACGAGCAGTACTTC.

The V gene is TRBV6-5, the J gene TRBJ1-5, with D perhaps matching TRBD1 (5 bases). The CDR3 has 16 amino acids. CDR1 MNHEY and CDR2 SVGAGI come from the germline V gene. Trimming stripped 2 bases from V and 7 bases from J, with 18 bases between. The CDR3 DNA sequence: TGTGCCAGCAGTTACGGGGAAGGGGTGTCGGGACAGCCCCAGCATTTT. Its protein product is CASSYGEGVSGQPQHF.

The CDR3 here is CASTGPDTDTQYF. The CDR3 nucleotides read TGTGCCAGCACGGGGCCTGACACAGATACGCAGTATTTT. The gene calls are TRBV6-1 and TRBJ2-3; D may correspond to TRBD1 or TRBD2 (5 bases each). The CDR3 is made up of 13 amino acids. Trimming removed 7 bases from V and 2 bases from J, with 10 bases in between. CDR1 is MNHNS and CDR2 is SASEGT in the germline V gene.

This clonotype was seen at least ten times. J is TRBJ2-5 and V is TRBV6-5, with D perhaps TRBD1 (6 bases). Per germline, CDR1 MNHEY and CDR2 SVGAGI. V shed 4 bases and J shed 5 bases, with 8 bases lying between them. There are 12 residues in the CDR3. In nucleotides, the CDR3 is TGTGCCAGCAGTTCCACAGGGGAGACCCAGTACTTC. Its protein is CASSSTGETQYF.

This clonotype has ten or more counts. Compared with germline, one end of the junction differs, possibly owing to a read error. The rearrangement joins TRBV5-1 to TRBJ2-7; 7 positions match TRBD1. Germline V gene sequence: CDR1 SGHRS, CDR2 YFSETQ. CDR3 length: 13 residues. CDR3 protein: CASSRDSPYEQYF. The CDR3 bases are TGTGCCAGCAGCCGGGACAGCCCCTACGAGCAGTACTTC. Complete variable domain (other parts from reference TRBV5-1 and TRBJ2-7): KAGVTQTPRYLIKTRGQQVTLSCSPISGHRSVSWYQQTPGQGLQFLFEYFSETQRNKGNFPGRFSGRQFSNSRSEMNVSTLELGDSALYLCASSRDSPYEQYFGPGTRLTVT.

This clonotype was detected a few times. The V and J genes are TRBV7-6 and TRBJ2-7; 7 bases agree with TRBD1. Germline CDR1 is SGHVS and CDR2 is FNYEAQ. Trimming removed 5 bases from V and 2 bases from J; junction bases left unmatched: 9. CDR3 length: 15 amino acids. DNA of the CDR3: TGTGCCAGCAGCAGGGACAGCCTGGGGCCCTACGAGCAGTACTTC. Its protein is CASSRDSLGPYEQYF.

This clonotype turned up a few times. In DNA form, the CDR3 reads TGTGCCAGCAGCGCCAGGGGTGGACGGACCCAGTACTTC. Its protein product is CASSARGGRTQYF. The gene calls are TRBV7-2 and TRBJ2-5; TRBD1 might be the D (6 bases). The CDR3 length is 13 residues. CDR1 is SGHTA, CDR2 FQGNSA, per germline. V shed 5 bases and J shed 7 bases, with 14 bases lying between them.

This chain links TRBV11-2 with TRBJ2-5; no clear D. V was shortened by 4 bases and J by 3 bases, with 9 bases between the two germline ends. CDR3 length: 13 residues. From germline, CDR1 is SGHAT and CDR2 FQNNGV. CDR3 loop: CASSSASEETQYF. The CDR3 DNA reads TGTGCCAGCAGCTCAGCTTCGGAAGAGACCCAGTACTTC.

The chain carries TRBV12-3 or TRBV12-4 and TRBJ2-2, with 8 bases fitting TRBD2. This CDR3 contains 16 residues. Trimming at V came to 3 bases and at J to 5 bases, leaving 8 bases not matched to a gene. The CDR3 DNA reads TGTGCCAGCAGTTTTGGCGGGGGGTCGGTTACCGGGGAGCTGTTTTTT. Translated: CASSFGGGSVTGELFF.

This clonotype was counted a few times. The chain is built from TRBV15 and TRBJ2-2; 8 positions match TRBD2. The CDR3 has 16 residues. Germline V gene sequence: CDR1 LNHNV, CDR2 YYDKDF (reference sequence). V gave up 2 bases and J gave up 5 bases; unmatched junction bases: 7. CDR3 sequence (DNA): TGTGCCACCAGCAGACCGGGACTAGGAAATACCGGGGAGCTGTTTTTT. Its protein is CATSRPGLGNTGELFF.

V usage is TRBV20-1 and J usage is TRBJ1-1, with 10 bases fitting TRBD1. V trimming: 6 bases; J trimming: 1 base; junction bases outside the gene matches: 5. The CDR3 has 14 residues. Germline CDR1 and CDR2: DFQATT and SNEGSKA (reference sequence). The CDR3 loop is CSAIRQGANTEAFF. Written as DNA, the CDR3 is TGCAGTGCAATACGACAGGGGGCGAACACTGAAGCTTTCTTT.

This clonotype was seen a handful of times. This chain uses TRBV5-5 with TRBJ1-5; perhaps TRBD1 as D (6 bases). The CDR3 is made up of 14 amino acids. The germline CDR1 and CDR2 sequences are SGHKS and YYEKEE (reference sequence). The ends were cut back, 2 bases at V and 5 bases at J, with 11 bases in the middle. The CDR3: CASSLDRTDQPQHF. The CDR3 DNA sequence: TGTGCCAGCAGCTTAGACAGGACCGATCAGCCCCAGCATTTT.

Of note for this clonotype: Given a much more abundant clone one base away, this may be a read error. The rearrangement uses TRBV12-3 or TRBV12-4 and TRBJ2-3; unclear D gene. This CDR3 comprises 13 residues. CDR3 coding DNA: TGTGCCAGCGGCAGGCTGAGCACAGATACGCAGTCTTTT. This translates into CASGRLSTDTQSF.

Of note for this clonotype: The limits of the CDR3 on the DNA are not certain, so only TCRdb's listed CDR3 is given. This chain uses TRBV6-5 with TRBJ1-1; no check of the table's D call, TRBD1, against the DNA was made. Counting both end residues, the CDR3 totals 16 amino acids. Per the germline V gene, CDR1 is MNHEY and CDR2 is SVGAGI. CDR3 region: CASSSSGRGQSTEAFF.

The chain has TRBV5-1 and TRBJ1-1; D not certain. The CDR3 runs to 15 residues. V was cut by 0 bases and J by 1 base, with 10 bases left in between. Germline assignment: CDR1 SGHRS and CDR2 YFSETQ. The CDR3 protein is CASSLVAPGNTEAFF. In DNA, the CDR3 is TGCGCCAGCAGCTTGGTCGCACCGGGGAACACTGAAGCTTTCTTT.

The chain links TRBV11-2 to TRBJ1-2; D may be TRBD1 (6 bases). The germline V and J ends were trimmed by 5 bases and 6 bases, with 13 bases remaining between them. This CDR3 comprises 13 residues. Germline-derived CDR1 and CDR2 are SGHAT and FQNNGV. As DNA, the CDR3 is TGTGCCAGCAGCCTTTCGACAGGAGATGGCTACACCTTC. The encoded protein is CASSLSTGDGYTF.

This clonotype was observed at least ten times. One end of the junction does not line up with germline, which may come from a read error. CDR3: CASRLGGRSYEQYF. For the CDR3, the DNA is TGTGCCAGCAGGTTAGGCGGGAGGAGTTACGAGCAGTACTTC. This chain links TRBV12-3 or TRBV12-4 with TRBJ2-7; the match to TRBD2 covers 8 bases. The CDR3 is 14 amino acids.

This clonotype was detected ten times or more. The chain recombines TRBV7-2 with TRBJ2-3; D is unclear. The CDR3 loop spans 14 amino acids. CDR1 and CDR2 from the germline V gene are SGHTA and FQGNSA. V was clipped by 5 bases and J by 4 bases, with 13 bases between them. The DNA for the CDR3 is TGTGCCAGCAGCCCTCGGACCATGGCAGATACGCAGTATTTT. Its protein product is CASSPRTMADTQYF.

This clonotype was detected only once. As DNA, the CDR3 is TGTGCCAGCAGCCAGCGGACAGACCACTACGAGCAGTACTTC. The encoded protein is CASSQRTDHYEQYF. This chain joins TRBV7-8 and TRBJ2-7, with a tentative D call TRBD1 (6 bases). CDR3 length equals 14 residues. Trimming took 5 bases from V and 3 from J, leaving 14 bases between them. CDR1 SGHVS and CDR2 FQNEAQ come from the germline V gene. Using reference TRBV7-8 and TRBJ2-7 for the parts outside the CDR3, the full variable domain is GAGVSQSPRYKVAKRGQDVALRCDPISGHVSLFWYQQALGQGPEFLTYFQNEAQLDKSGLPSDRFFAERPEGSVSTLKIQRTQQEDSAVYLCASSQRTDHYEQYFGPGTRLTVT.

The CDR3 DNA sequence: TGTGCCACCCAGGGGGAGGCGGGGAGCTACGAGCAGTACTTC. This codes for CATQGEAGSYEQYF. The chain is built from TRBV7-8 and TRBJ2-7; a possible D gene is TRBD1 (7 bases). CDR3 length: 14 amino acids. Germline V gives CDR1 SGHVS, CDR2 FQNEAQ. V dropped 10 bases and J dropped 3 bases, with 19 bases sitting between them.

The V call is TRBV30, the J call TRBJ1-2; D gene ambiguous. Looked up from germline, CDR1 is GTSNPN and CDR2 is SVGIG (reference sequence). The ends were cut back, 1 base at V and 8 bases at J, with 14 bases in the middle. The length of the CDR3 is 13 residues. In DNA, the CDR3 is TGTGCCTGGAGTGGAGACCGGAGGTTAGGCTACACCTTC. Residues: CAWSGDRRLGYTF. Supplemented by reference TRBV30 and TRBJ1-2, the full variable domain reads SQTIHQWPATLVQPVGSPLSLECTVEGTSNPNLYWYRQAAGRGLQLLFYSVGIGQISSEVPQNLSASRPQDRQFILSSKKLLLSDSGFYLCAWSGDRRLGYTFGSGTRLTVV.

The gene calls are TRBV5-1 and TRBJ1-5; unclear D gene. V was shortened by 2 bases and J by 5 bases, with 11 bases between the two germline ends. There are 14 residues in the CDR3. Germline V gene lookup returns CDR1 SGHRS and CDR2 YFSETQ. The CDR3 coding sequence is TGCGCCAGCAGCTTATACCCGGAGGATCAGCCCCAGCATTTT. It translates to CASSLYPEDQPQHF.

This clonotype has at least ten counts. The genes are TRBV4-3 and TRBJ1-4; no definite D call. The V end lost 6 bases, the J end lost 5 bases, and 10 bases lay between the germline ends. Per germline, CDR1 LGHNA and CDR2 YSLEER. The CDR3 runs 13 residues. CDR3 region: CASSRTYNEKLFF. CDR3 sequence (DNA): TGCGCCAGCAGTCGGACCTACAATGAAAAACTGTTTTTT.

Only a few counts were recorded for this clonotype. The chain uses TRBV5-1 and TRBJ2-1; D is possibly TRBD1 or TRBD2 (6 bases each). The V end was cut by 2 bases, the J end by 13 bases, with 22 bases between. CDR1 and CDR2 (germline): SGHRS, YFSETQ. The CDR3 is made up of 15 amino acids. The CDR3 bases are TGCGCCAGCAGCTTTGTGGGGGGCCCAAACAATGGCCAGTTCTTC. It specifies CASSFVGGPNNGQFF.

This clonotype came up many times. The gene calls are TRBV7-2 and TRBJ2-4; D tentatively reads TRBD1 or TRBD2 (5 bases each). V was trimmed by 2 bases and J by 0 bases, leaving 11 bases between them. The germline V gene has CDR1 SGHTA and CDR2 FQGNSA. CDR3 length equals 16 residues. The CDR3 reads CASSLQGALAKNIQYF. DNA for the CDR3: TGTGCCAGCAGCTTACAGGGAGCCCTAGCCAAAAACATTCAGTACTTC.

This clonotype has ten or more counts. The chain carries TRBV2 and TRBJ2-3; 8 positions agree with TRBD1. The CDR3 has 16 amino acids. Germline CDR1 and CDR2: SNHLY and FYNNEI. The ends lost 6 bases at V and 0 bases at J; junction bases unmatched: 8. DNA for the CDR3: TGTGCCAGCAGCGGGACAGGTACACATAGCACAGATACGCAGTATTTT. This sequence encodes CASSGTGTHSTDTQYF.

This clonotype was recorded many times. In nucleotides, the CDR3 is TGCGCCAGCAGCTTATCAGGACCTCAGCCCCAGCATTTT. Its translation is CASSLSGPQPQHF. The chain recombines TRBV5-1 with TRBJ1-5; D unclear. The V gene lost 2 bases and the J gene lost 6 bases, with 9 bases spanning the gap. Germline loops: CDR1 SGHRS, CDR2 YFSETQ. The CDR3 covers 13 residues.

Only a few counts were recorded for this clonotype. The V call is TRBV27, the J call TRBJ2-7, with TRBD2 identical over 8 bases. The CDR3 contains 14 residues. Losses at the gene ends were 4 bases for V and 6 bases for J; bases not matched to a gene: 8. Germline V lookup: CDR1 MNHEY, CDR2 SMNVEV (reference sequence). The CDR3 protein is CASSSGGAPGEQYF. CDR3 bases: TGTGCCAGCAGTTCGGGGGGGGCTCCCGGCGAGCAGTACTTC.